What follows are 26 T cell receptor beta chains derived from one specimen sequenced in a study of blood T cell repertoires in COVID-19. Sequencing used immunoSEQ multiplex PCR; TCRdb keeps in-frame clones, though not all of them. The sample has 200,000 to 250,000 clones, 80% to 90% seen once. Sequencing used peripheral blood. The origin of the receptors is a man aged 35 to 55 with acute or convalescent COVID-19.

The chain employs TRBV5-1 and TRBJ1-2; no clear D gene. With 1 base removed from V and 2 bases from J, the gap between germline ends came to 6 bases. CDR3 length: 13 amino acids. Germline CDR1 is SGHRS and CDR2 is YFSETQ. CDR3 nucleotide sequence: TGCGCCAGCAGCTTGTCAGAAAACTATGGCTACACCTTC. Translated, it gives CASSLSENYGYTF.

This clone occurred once. The chain carries TRBV19 and TRBJ1-5; no firm D call. Trimming shortened V by 6 bases and J by 6 bases, and 18 bases separated the two germline ends. The CDR3 spans 15 residues. Per germline, CDR1 LNHDA and CDR2 SQIVND (reference sequence). The CDR3 region has the DNA TGTGCCAGTAGGCCCGGCGGGGAATTCAGTCAGCCCCAGCATTTT. This encodes CASRPGGEFSQPQHF.

This chain joins TRBV7-2 and TRBJ1-2; unclear D gene. The germline V gene has CDR1 SGHTA and CDR2 FQGNSA. This CDR3 has 13 amino acids. V was clipped by 0 bases and J by 4 bases, with 6 bases between them. CDR3: CASSLAGPYGYTF. In DNA form, the CDR3 reads TGTGCCAGCAGCTTAGCGGGCCCCTATGGCTACACCTTC. The full variable domain, in which reference TRBV7-2 and TRBJ1-2 provide the parts outside the CDR3, is GAGVSQSPSNKVTEKGKDVELRCDPISGHTALYWYRQSLGQGLEFLIYFQGNSAPDKSGLPSDRFSAERTGGSVSTLTIQRTQQEDSAVYLCASSLAGPYGYTFGSGTRLTVV.

The rearrangement uses TRBV18 and TRBJ1-2; 7 nucleotides agree with TRBD1. This CDR3 contains 14 residues. V was pared by 6 bases and J by 4 bases, with 8 bases of the junction left unmatched. Per germline, CDR1 KGHSH and CDR2 LQKENI. The CDR3 nucleotides read TGTGCCAGCTCCCCTTCGGACAGGACCTATGGCTACACCTTC. Its translation: CASSPSDRTYGYTF. The full variable domain, in which reference TRBV18 and TRBJ1-2 provide the parts outside the CDR3, is NAGVMQNPRHLVRRRGQEARLRCSPMKGHSHVYWYRQLPEEGLKFMVYLQKENIIDESGMPKERFSAEFPKEGPSILRIQQVVRGDSAAYFCASSPSDRTYGYTFGSGTRLTVV.

This rearrangement joins TRBV6-1 to TRBJ1-6; a possible D gene is TRBD1 (5 bases). Between the trimmed V and J ends, which lost 0 bases and 7 bases, there was a span of 10 bases. Germline V gene lookup returns CDR1 MNHNS and CDR2 SASEGT. CDR3 size: 15 residues. CDR3 in amino acids: CASSEALGGNSPLHF. The CDR3 coding sequence is TGTGCCAGCAGTGAAGCTCTGGGGGGAAATTCACCCCTCCACTTT.

V usage is TRBV6-2 or TRBV6-3 and J usage is TRBJ1-1; D possibly corresponds to TRBD1 (5 bases). CDR3 size: 11 residues. With 2 bases removed from V and 8 bases from J, the gap between germline ends came to 6 bases. Germline loops: CDR1 MNHEY, CDR2 SVGEGT. CDR3 in DNA: TGTGCCAGCAGTTACGGGGGGGAAGCTTTCTTT. Translating it yields CASSYGGEAFF.

This chain uses TRBV2 with TRBJ1-5; 8 bases are a match to TRBD1. Germline lookup yields CDR1 SNHLY and CDR2 FYNNEI. V shed 10 bases, J shed 5 bases, and the junction held 7 bases outside the gene matches. The CDR3 extends over 13 amino acids. The CDR3 DNA sequence: TGTGCCATTAGGACGGGACAGGATCAGCCCCAGCATTTT. Translated, it gives CAIRTGQDQPQHF.

The chain employs TRBV5-1 and TRBJ1-1, with D maybe TRBD1 (6 bases). The CDR3 has 13 residues. With 3 bases removed from V and 3 bases from J, the gap between germline ends came to 9 bases. Germline V CDR1 and CDR2: SGHRS, YFSETQ. The CDR3: CASSSGVDTEAFF. The CDR3 DNA sequence: TGCGCCAGCAGCTCAGGGGTGGACACTGAAGCTTTCTTT.

The chain has TRBV2 and TRBJ1-6; TRBD1 matches at 7 bases. From germline, CDR1 is SNHLY and CDR2 FYNNEI. CDR3 size: 13 residues. Trimming cost V 6 bases and J 6 bases; bases outside gene matches: 2. The CDR3 here is CASRAGGNSPLHF. The DNA of the CDR3 is TGTGCCAGCAGGGCAGGGGGTAATTCACCCCTCCACTTT.

To note about this clone: Within the sample, other DNA sequences also encode this same CDR3. The CDR3 region is CSARTGYGYTF. The CDR3 DNA reads as TGCAGTGCTAGGACAGGCTATGGCTACACCTTC. The J gene is TRBJ1-2, the V gene TRBV20-1; weak D call: TRBD1 (6 bases). Germline loops: CDR1 DFQATT, CDR2 SNEGSKA (reference sequence). This CDR3 is 11 amino acids long. With 3 bases removed from V and 4 bases from J, the gap between germline ends came to 6 bases.

V is TRBV19 and J is TRBJ1-5; tentative D call: TRBD1 (6 bases). The V end lost 3 bases, the J end lost 11 bases, and 11 bases lay between the germline ends. The CDR3 covers 12 residues. Per the germline V gene, CDR1 is LNHDA and CDR2 is SQIVND (reference sequence). CDR3 nucleotide sequence: TGTGCCAGTAGTATCCAACAGGGAACCCAGCATTTT. Translated: CASSIQQGTQHF.

This rearrangement joins TRBV5-4 to TRBJ2-3, with TRBD1 matching over 9 bases. J was trimmed by 1 base and V by 3 bases; bases with no gene match: 6. The CDR3 is 16 amino acids. Per germline, CDR1 SGHNT and CDR2 YYREEE (reference sequence). CDR3 bases: TGTGCCAGCAGCTCACCGAGGGACAGGGGCACAGATACGCAGTATTTT. Translating it yields CASSSPRDRGTDTQYF.

V and J are TRBV5-1 and TRBJ2-7; no firm D call. Germline V gene sequence: CDR1 SGHRS, CDR2 YFSETQ. This CDR3 has 14 residues. Trimming took off 4 bases at V and 3 bases at J, with 14 bases between the two ends. The CDR3 DNA is TGCGCCAGCAGCCCCGACTCGAGCAACTACGAGCAGTACTTC. This codes for CASSPDSSNYEQYF.

The chain carries TRBV2 and TRBJ1-5, with 8 bases lining up with TRBD1. This CDR3 is 13 amino acids long. The V and J ends lost 10 bases and 2 bases, in that order; junction bases with no gene match: 4. Germline-derived CDR1 and CDR2 are SNHLY and FYNNEI. The CDR3 DNA reads TGTGCCATCCAGGGGGCAGGCAATCAGCCCCAGCATTTT. It specifies CAIQGAGNQPQHF.

For the CDR3, the DNA is TGTGCCAGCAGTGATAGGCTAGCGGGGCCAGATACGCAGTATTTT. It encodes CASSDRLAGPDTQYF. V and J are TRBV6-4 and TRBJ2-3, with TRBD2 matching over 9 bases. This CDR3 region has 15 residues. The germline CDR1 and CDR2 sequences are MRHNA and SNTAGT. J gave up 4 bases and V 3 bases, and 5 bases lay outside the gene matches.

The chain employs TRBV3-1 (or the pseudogene TRBV3-2) and TRBJ2-1; 8 positions agree with TRBD2. Germline V gives CDR1 LGHDT, CDR2 YNNKEL (reference sequence). Germline trimming cut 4 bases from V and 6 bases from J; bases unmatched to any gene: 2. The CDR3 spans 13 residues. The chain's CDR3 is CASSLTSGNEQFF. CDR3 DNA: TGTGCCAGCAGCCTAACTAGCGGCAATGAGCAGTTCTTC.

This chain joins TRBV11-2 and TRBJ1-1; 9 bases map to TRBD1. Germline CDR1 SGHAT, CDR2 FQNNGV. The length of the CDR3 is 15 residues. V gave up 4 bases and J gave up 5 bases; unmatched junction bases: 8. The CDR3 sequence is CASSSKRDRETEAFF. The CDR3 DNA follows: TGTGCCAGCAGCTCAAAGCGGGACAGGGAGACTGAAGCTTTCTTT.

This clone has just one count. The chain joins TRBV5-1 to TRBJ2-3; 12 nucleotides align to TRBD2. V dropped 1 base and J dropped 5; count of bases not matched to a gene: 8. Germline loops: CDR1 SGHRS, CDR2 YFSETQ. The CDR3 consists of 17 residues. The CDR3 DNA reads as TGCGCCAGCAGCTTGTACCTAGCGGGGGGGCCGGTAGATACGCAGTATTTT. Its protein is CASSLYLAGGPVDTQYF.

Here the CDR3 DNA reads TGTGCCAGCACAGTAAGCACCATATATTTT. Amino acid sequence: CASTVSTIYF. The rearrangement links TRBV9 to TRBJ1-3, with D uncertain. The V and J ends lost 6 bases and 9 bases respectively, with 7 bases between them. Germline CDR1 SGDLS, CDR2 YYNGEE. The CDR3 runs 10 residues.

The V call is TRBV5-4, the J call TRBJ1-2; 10 nucleotides align to TRBD1. V lost 0 bases, J lost 11 bases, and 7 bases stayed unmatched. Germline CDR1 is SGHNT and CDR2 is YYREEE (reference sequence). CDR3 length: 14 amino acids. In DNA, the CDR3 is TGTGCCAGCAGCTTGGCCAAAGGACAGGGGGGTTACACCTTC. It encodes CASSLAKGQGGYTF.

This chain connects TRBV19 to TRBJ1-2, with 11 bases identical to TRBD1. The CDR3 runs to 16 residues. In germline, CDR1 is LNHDA, CDR2 SQIVND (reference sequence). V lost 1 base to trimming and J lost 8 bases; unmatched junction nucleotides: 9. The CDR3 is CASSIVSGQGANGYTF. For the CDR3, the DNA is TGTGCCAGTAGTATAGTCTCCGGACAGGGGGCGAACGGCTACACCTTC.

The gene calls are TRBV11-2 and TRBJ2-1; TRBD2 aligns across 13 bases. CDR3 length equals 18 residues. With V trimmed by 6 bases and J by 4 bases, 12 bases remained unmatched. Germline CDR1 is SGHAT and CDR2 is FQNNGV. The CDR3 region is CASSSRGTSGGAYNEQFF. CDR3 DNA sequence: TGTGCCAGCAGTTCGAGGGGAACTAGCGGGGGGGCATACAATGAGCAGTTCTTC. The whole variable domain, remainder taken from reference TRBV11-2 and TRBJ2-1, is EAGVAQSPRYKIIEKRQSVAFWCNPISGHATLYWYQQILGQGPKLLIQFQNNGVVDDSQLPKDRFSAERLKGVDSTLKIQPAKLEDSAVYLCASSSRGTSGGAYNEQFFGPGTRLTVL.

The chain has TRBV24-1 and TRBJ2-6; 8 bases are a match to TRBD1. J was trimmed by 1 base and V by 7 bases; bases with no gene match: 17. CDR1 is KGHDR and CDR2 is SFDVKD in the germline V gene. There are 20 residues in the CDR3. In DNA, the CDR3 is TGTGCCACCAGGCGTAATCCTCCAGACAGGGGTGTATCTGGGGCCAACGTCCTGACTTTC. Translated: CATRRNPPDRGVSGANVLTF.

V usage is TRBV7-2 and J usage is TRBJ1-4; 7 nucleotides line up with TRBD1. The ends lost 4 bases at V and 8 bases at J; junction bases unmatched: 13. Germline CDR1 reads SGHTA; CDR2 reads FQGNSA. The CDR3 is 16 amino acids. For the CDR3, the DNA is TGTGCCAGCAGCTCTGGATGGCAGGGGGAGCGGGAAAAACTGTTTTTT. Translation: CASSSGWQGEREKLFF.

Remarks on this clone: A read error may account for a junction end that differs from germline. This rearrangement joins TRBV4-3 to TRBJ2-7; possible D gene TRBD2, 5 bases. In germline, CDR1 is LGHNA, CDR2 YSLEER. This CDR3 is 16 amino acids long. This CDR3 is CASSQDRTVGGYGQYF. Here the CDR3 DNA reads TGCGCCAGCAGCCAAGATAGAACAGTAGGAGGATACGGGCAGTACTTC.

A single count supports this clone. The J gene is TRBJ1-2, the V gene TRBV7-6; D remains unclear. This CDR3 has 13 amino acids. The ends were cut back, 2 bases at V and 4 bases at J, with 8 bases in the middle. Germline lookup yields CDR1 SGHVS and CDR2 FNYEAQ. This CDR3 is CASSLQEGYGYTF. In nucleotides, the CDR3 is TGTGCCAGCAGCTTACAGGAAGGCTATGGCTACACCTTC.